The 32 T cell receptor beta chains given below trace back to one sample, sequenced in a study of blood T cells in healthy people across ages. The authors ran a second PCR of about 6 to 11 cycles using a sample-barcoded 5' primer and a J-beta primer mix. TCRdb reprocessed the 5' RACE reads with MiXCR, giving one entry per CDR3 protein. Here the sample spans approximately 700,000 distinct CDR3 sequences, roughly 30% being singletons. Sequencing was carried out using blood. These receptor sequences come from a woman of 80 years or more in good health.

This clonotype was observed a handful of times. Germline and junction disagree at one end, which may indicate a read error. J is TRBJ2-6 and V is TRBV7-2, with 12 bases lining up with TRBD2. CDR1 and CDR2 (germline): SGHTA, FQGNSA. The CDR3 is 18 amino acids. The CDR3 nucleotides read TGTGCCAGCAGAAGTAAGGGACTAGCGGGCTTTGGGGCCAACGTCCGGACTTTC. Amino acid sequence: CASRSKGLAGFGANVRTF.

J is TRBJ2-1 and V is TRBV12-3 or TRBV12-4; 8 nucleotides align to TRBD1. V lost 6 bases, J lost 9 bases, and 7 bases stayed unmatched. CDR3 length: 13 amino acids. The chain's CDR3 is CASSHGDRIEQFF. In DNA form, the CDR3 reads TGTGCCAGCAGCCATGGGGACAGGATTGAGCAGTTCTTC.

This clonotype appeared many times. This could be a read error, since a much larger clone is one nucleotide away. This chain's CDR3 is CASSPSGGLSYNEQYF. CDR3 coding DNA: TGTGCCAGCAGCCCCAGTGGGGGCCTCTCCTACAATGAGCAGTACTTC. V and J are TRBV7-2 and TRBJ2-1; possibly TRBD1 for D (6 bases). The end of the DNA aligns better with TRBJ2-7, so the J call may be wrong. From germline, CDR1 is SGHTA and CDR2 FQGNSA. The CDR3 extends over 16 amino acids.

This clonotype was recorded a few times. The gene calls are TRBV2 and TRBJ1-1; weak D call: TRBD1 (6 bases). Looked up from germline, CDR1 is SNHLY and CDR2 is FYNNEI. CDR3 size: 18 residues. V shed 0 bases and J shed 0 bases, with 17 bases lying between them. The CDR3 reads CASSEAVLGGSLNTEAFF. CDR3 DNA: TGTGCCAGCAGTGAAGCCGTTCTAGGGGGTTCCTTGAACACTGAAGCTTTCTTT. Full variable domain (remainder filled in from reference TRBV2 and TRBJ1-1): EPEVTQTPSHQVTQMGQEVILRCVPISNHLYFYWYRQILGQKVEFLVSFYNNEISEKSEIFDDQFSVERPDGSNFTLKIRSTKLEDSAMYFCASSEAVLGGSLNTEAFFGQGTRLTVV.

Ten or more counts support this clonotype. J is TRBJ2-7 and V is TRBV7-2; tentative D call: TRBD1 (6 bases). The germline gives CDR1 SGHTA, CDR2 FQGNSA. This CDR3 is built from 14 residues. V was clipped by 5 bases and J by 6 bases, with 17 bases between them. CDR3 bases: TGTGCCAGCAGCCTACAGGGATCTCCTACCGAGCAGTACTTC. Translation gives CASSLQGSPTEQYF.

The chain has TRBV7-3 and TRBJ2-1; 7 bases map to TRBD1. This CDR3 has 16 residues. J lost 9 bases, V lost 1 base, and 12 bases had no gene match. In germline, CDR1 is SGHTA, CDR2 FQGTGA. The CDR3 is CASSLREGAGVSEQFF. The CDR3 DNA is TGTGCCAGCAGCTTAAGAGAGGGGGCAGGTGTGAGTGAGCAGTTCTTC. Combining the CDR3 with reference TRBV7-3 and TRBJ2-1 gives the whole variable domain GAGVSQTPSNKVTEKGKYVELRCDPISGHTALYWYRQSLGQGPEFLIYFQGTGAADDSGLPNDRFFAVRPEGSVSTLKIQRTERGDSAVYLCASSLREGAGVSEQFFGPGTRLTVL.

This clonotype was recorded many times. V and J are TRBV20-1 and TRBJ2-1, with TRBD1 identical over 11 bases. V dropped 0 bases and J dropped 8; count of bases not matched to a gene: 6. There are 15 residues in the CDR3. CDR1 and CDR2 (germline): DFQATT, SNEGSKA (reference sequence). CDR3 bases: TGCAGTGCTAGAGATGGGACAGGGGGTTTGTATGAGCAGTTCTTC. Amino acids: CSARDGTGGLYEQFF.

As for this clonotype: A read error may be the cause here, since a much bigger clone is one base away. The rearrangement links TRBV27 to TRBJ1-2; D is possibly TRBD1 (5 bases). The CDR3 is made up of 14 amino acids. Germline V lookup: CDR1 MNHEY, CDR2 SMNVEV (reference sequence). Trimming removed 7 bases from V and 9 bases from J, with 21 bases in between. CDR3 amino acids: CASTRGRGEGSYTF. The CDR3 region has the DNA TGTGCCAGCACCCGGGGTCGGGGAGAGGGGAGCTACACCTTC.

This clonotype was observed many times. CDR3 protein: CASSLVGVTDTQYF. CDR3 DNA: TGCGCCAGCAGCTTGGTTGGAGTCACAGATACGCAGTATTTT. V gene TRBV5-1 combines with J gene TRBJ2-3; no reliable D call. V shed 0 bases and J shed 2 bases, with 7 bases lying between them. CDR3 length equals 14 residues. Germline-derived CDR1 and CDR2 are SGHRS and YFSETQ.

This clonotype turned up a few times. The genes are TRBV27 and TRBJ2-2; D gene uncertain. The V gene's germline CDR1 is MNHEY and CDR2 SMNVEV (reference sequence). V was cut by 10 bases and J by 4 bases, with 7 bases left in between. The CDR3 sequence is 11 residues long. CDR3 sequence (DNA): TGTGCCACTACCAGCACCGGGGAGCTGTTTTTT. Its translation: CATTSTGELFF.

This clonotype has just a few counts. A read error may explain this, as a much larger clone is one base away. The chain links TRBV27 to TRBJ2-1; 12 nucleotides line up with TRBD2. The CDR3 runs 17 residues. The germline CDR1 and CDR2 sequences are MNHEY and SMNVEV (reference sequence). The CDR3 bases are TGTACCAGCAGTTCGGGACTAGCGGGTGTCTCCTACAATGAGCAGTTCTTC. Translation gives CTSSSGLAGVSYNEQFF.

With regard to this clonotype: Being one base from a much bigger clone, this may be a read error. The J gene is TRBJ1-2, the V gene TRBV7-2, with D maybe TRBD1 (5 bases). V lost 5 bases and J 6 bases, leaving 16 bases between the germline ends. In germline, CDR1 is SGHTA, CDR2 FQGNSA. This CDR3 spans 14 amino acids. CDR3 bases: TGTGCCAGCAGCCTGCGACAGTCCGAGCATGGCTACACCTTC. Amino acids: CASSLRQSEHGYTF.

This clonotype was detected many times. The chain joins TRBV27 to TRBJ2-3, with 9 positions matching TRBD2. This CDR3 region has 16 residues. Germline-derived CDR1 and CDR2 are MNHEY and SMNVEV (reference sequence). V shed 10 bases, J shed 5 bases, and the junction held 16 bases outside the gene matches. The CDR3 region has the DNA TGTGCCACCATCCCCATGAGCGGGGGGCCCGTAGATACGCAGTATTTT. Translated, it gives CATIPMSGGPVDTQYF.

This clonotype has a count of ten or more. The rearrangement uses TRBV11-3 and TRBJ2-1; 9 positions match TRBD2. In germline, CDR1 is SGHNT, CDR2 YENEEA. The CDR3 has 15 residues. The junction had 9 bases not matched to a gene; V was cut back by 4 bases and J by 8 bases. Written as DNA, the CDR3 is TGTGCCAGCAGCTCGGCAGCGGGGGGATTCGATGAGCAGTTCTTC. It translates to CASSSAAGGFDEQFF.

This clonotype was detected ten times or more. The chain has TRBV13 and TRBJ2-5; 11 nucleotides align to TRBD2. Germline trimming cut 5 bases from V and 2 bases from J; bases unmatched to any gene: 7. The CDR3 covers 16 residues. Germline V lookup: CDR1 PRHDT, CDR2 FYEKMQ (reference sequence). For the CDR3, the DNA is TGTGCCAGCAGCCTGGGACTAGCGGCTATACAAGAGACCCAGTACTTC. Translating gives CASSLGLAAIQETQYF.

In the case of this clonotype: Given a much more abundant clone one base away, this may be a read error. The rearrangement joins TRBV18 to TRBJ2-7; D perhaps matches TRBD1 (6 bases). CDR3 length: 14 residues. Germline CDR1 is KGHSH and CDR2 is LQKENI. With 3 bases removed from V and 7 bases from J, the gap between germline ends came to 16 bases. CDR3 in DNA: TGTGCCAGCTCACCGCCTACTAGGGACAATGAGCAGTACTTC. Encoded protein: CASSPPTRDNEQYF.

Comments on this clonotype: A clone one base away is much larger, so this may be a read error. The gene calls are TRBV27 and TRBJ2-5; D perhaps matches TRBD1 (6 bases). Between the trimmed V and J ends, which lost 6 bases and 11 bases, there was a span of 16 bases. Germline CDR1 and CDR2: MNHEY and SMNVEV (reference sequence). This CDR3 comprises 12 residues. CDR3 DNA: TGTGCCAGCAGAAAACAGGGCCCTGAGCAGTACTTC. Protein sequence: CASRKQGPEQYF.

This chain connects TRBV20-1 to TRBJ1-5; D not resolved. The germline CDR1 and CDR2 sequences are DFQATT and SNEGSKA (reference sequence). The CDR3 length is 16 residues. Trimming left V 6 bases short and J 2 bases short, with 20 bases between. The CDR3 here is CSARDEGKPGNQPQHF. DNA for the CDR3: TGCAGTGCCCGCGATGAAGGCAAGCCGGGCAATCAGCCCCAGCATTTT.

This clonotype was detected a few times. The chain combines TRBV4-1 with TRBJ2-3; D perhaps matches TRBD2 (7 bases). CDR3 size: 18 residues. Germline CDR1 MGHRA, CDR2 YSYEKL. Trimming stripped 2 bases from V and 2 bases from J, with 20 bases between. CDR3 bases: TGCGCCAGCAGCCAAAAGGGAGGGAAACAGGGAGACACAGATACGCAGTATTTT. Its translation: CASSQKGGKQGDTDTQYF.

Details on this clonotype: The junction shows a germline mismatch at one end, possibly a read error. The chain carries TRBV6-4 and TRBJ2-3; 9 bases are shared with TRBD2. Germline V CDR1 and CDR2: MRHNA, SNTAGT. CDR3 size: 16 residues. The CDR3 DNA is TGTGTCAGCAGTGACTCCGCGGGAGGGCCCACAGATACGCAGTATTTT. It is translated as CVSSDSAGGPTDTQYF.

The chain couples TRBV11-3 to TRBJ2-3; D possibly corresponds to TRBD1 (5 bases). Germline-derived CDR1 and CDR2 are SGHNT and YENEEA. The CDR3 runs 14 residues. The ends were cut back, 3 bases at V and 6 bases at J, with 13 bases in the middle. The CDR3 is CASSFGAAGDTQYF. DNA of the CDR3: TGTGCCAGCAGCTTTGGGGCAGCAGGGGATACGCAGTATTTT.

V usage is TRBV7-9 and J usage is TRBJ2-1; TRBD1 aligns across 8 bases. The ends lost 4 bases at V and 4 bases at J; junction bases unmatched: 6. The germline V gene has CDR1 SEHNR and CDR2 FQNEAQ (reference sequence). The CDR3 consists of 15 residues. The CDR3 DNA is TGTGCCAGCAGCTACCCGGGACAGGCATACAATGAGCAGTTCTTC. The encoded protein is CASSYPGQAYNEQFF.

Note on this clonotype: With a much larger clone just one base away, this may be a read error. The CDR3 coding sequence is TGCAGTGCAGGGAGGGGAGGGGTAGAAAAACTGTTTTTT. Translation: CSAGRGGVEKLFF. V and J are TRBV20-1 and TRBJ1-4; D might be TRBD1 (5 bases). The CDR3 spans 13 residues. Deletions cut 6 bases from V and 8 bases from J, with 16 bases between. Per the germline V gene, CDR1 is DFQATT and CDR2 is SNEGSKA (reference sequence).

This clonotype was detected a few times. Just one base apart from a much larger clone, this may be a read error. The V and J genes are TRBV29-1 and TRBJ1-2; possible D gene TRBD1, 5 bases. The CDR3 spans 15 residues. CDR1 and CDR2 from the germline V gene are SQVTM and ANQGSEA. V lost 4 bases, J lost 4 bases, and 19 bases lay in between. This CDR3 reads CSVVEVGVTGYGYTF. In DNA form, the CDR3 reads TGCAGCGTTGTGGAGGTCGGGGTAACAGGCTATGGCTACACCTTC.

The table lists this clonotype with many counts. The chain combines TRBV20-1 with TRBJ2-3, with D unresolved. The CDR3 consists of 10 residues. CDR1 is DFQATT and CDR2 is SNEGSKA in the germline V gene (reference sequence). Trimming shortened V by 6 bases and J by 6 bases, and 7 bases separated the two germline ends. In DNA form, the CDR3 reads TGCAGTGCCGGGCTCGATACGCAGTATTTT. As protein: CSAGLDTQYF.

The chain has TRBV5-1 and TRBJ1-1; no clear D gene. Germline CDR1 SGHRS, CDR2 YFSETQ. CDR3 size: 13 residues. V was pared by 3 bases and J by 0 bases, with 6 bases between. The CDR3 DNA is TGCGCCAGCAGCTACGAATTGAACACTGAAGCTTTCTTT. Amino acid sequence: CASSYELNTEAFF.

This clonotype was detected ten times or more. The rearrangement uses TRBV29-1 and TRBJ2-1; the match to TRBD2 covers 9 bases. J lost 7 bases, V lost 2 bases, and 6 bases had no gene match. This CDR3 contains 14 residues. In germline, CDR1 is SQVTM, CDR2 ANQGSEA. The CDR3 coding sequence is TGCAGCGTTGAAAGGGCTAGCGGGACTAATGAGCAGTTCTTC. Translation: CSVERASGTNEQFF.

The V gene is TRBV7-2, the J gene TRBJ1-2; tentatively, D is TRBD1 (6 bases). The CDR3 loop spans 14 amino acids. Per germline, CDR1 SGHTA and CDR2 FQGNSA. Trimming cost V 1 base and J 5 bases, with 11 bases left between them. The CDR3 is CASSLDWTEYGYTF. The CDR3 region has the DNA TGTGCCAGCAGCTTAGACTGGACAGAGTATGGCTACACCTTC.

This clonotype has ten or more counts. The chain uses TRBV20-1 and TRBJ2-3; the D gene could be TRBD1 or TRBD2 (5 bases each). Germline V lookup: CDR1 DFQATT, CDR2 SNEGSKA (reference sequence). The CDR3 runs 14 residues. V was cut by 6 bases and J by 1 base, with 14 bases left in between. CDR3 protein: CSAGIQGRTDTQYF. The CDR3 DNA reads as TGCAGTGCAGGTATCCAGGGACGCACAGATACGCAGTATTTT.

This clonotype was detected many times. V is TRBV6-1 and J is TRBJ2-5; 7 bases are shared with TRBD2. Germline lookup yields CDR1 MNHNS and CDR2 SASEGT. V lost 4 bases to trimming and J lost 5 bases; unmatched junction nucleotides: 10. The CDR3 runs 15 residues. CDR3 nucleotide sequence: TGTGCCAGCAGTGTTGGGACTACCGGGGCGGAGACCCAGTACTTC. Amino acid sequence: CASSVGTTGAETQYF.

Concerning this clonotype itself: A much larger clone sits a single nucleotide away, making a read error possible. This chain links TRBV20-1 with TRBJ2-5; 11 positions agree with TRBD2. CDR3 size: 15 residues. CDR1 DFQATT and CDR2 SNEGSKA come from the germline V gene (reference sequence). V shed 5 bases and J 11 bases; nucleotides not matched to a gene: 16. The CDR3 sequence: CSARLAGGAYNEQYF. DNA for the CDR3: TGCAGTGCTCGATTAGCGGGGGGGGCCTACAATGAGCAGTACTTC.

About this clonotype: One base away lies a much larger clone, so this may be a sequencing read error. The chain carries TRBV7-2 and TRBJ1-2; the D is unclear. Germline CDR1 SGHTA, CDR2 FQGNSA. This CDR3 spans 13 amino acids. Trimming took off 5 bases at V and 3 bases at J, with 10 bases between the two ends. CDR3 loop: CASSHPSDYGYTF. CDR3 DNA sequence: TGTGCCAGCAGCCACCCGAGCGACTATGGCTACACCTTC.